This T cell receptor (beta chain) was captured by sequencing in a study of CD8 T cells in Susac syndrome. The V and J ends lost 1 base and 2 bases respectively, with 13 bases between them. There are 16 residues in the CDR3. Looked up from germline, CDR1 is SGHDT and CDR2 is YYEEEE. Of note for this clonotype: The antigen is not known.

Study observations and caveats: The TCR sequencing and HLA analysis in the study involved a relatively small number of individuals, as the study acknowledged.

cDNA came from about 0.46 to 1 ug RNA primed by random hexamers. TCRdb passed the immunoSEQ multiplex PCR reads through MiXCR, listing each CDR3 protein once. The sample consists of about 100,000 distinct CDR3 sequences, approximately 95% of them appearing once. TEMRA cells were FACS-enriched, unlike CD8+ and CD4+ T cells, which were negatively isolated. The source of this sequence is a human donor with Susac syndrome. The gene calls are TRBV5-6 and TRBJ1-5; a possible D gene is TRBD1 (5 bases). What was sequenced was CD8+ T cells from PBMCs. This chain's CDR3 is CASSLRSQGGNQPQHF. The CDR3 coding sequence is TGTGCCAGCAGCTTGCGGAGCCAGGGCGGCAATCAGCCCCAGCATTTT. The full variable domain, in which reference TRBV5-6 and TRBJ1-5 provide the parts outside the CDR3, is DAGVTQSPTHLIKTRGQQVTLRCSPKSGHDTVSWYQQALGQGPQFIFQYYEEEERQRGNFPDRFSGHQFPNYSSELNVNALLLGDSALYLCASSLRSQGGNQPQHFGDGTRLSIL.